This T cell receptor beta chain is drawn from a study of monozygotic twins with inflammatory bowel disease. General study points: IBD patients exhibited fewer clonotypes shared with other individuals than healthy twins, particularly with disease activity.

Molecular identifiers with 6-nucleotide sample barcodes were added during cDNA synthesis via template switching. Reprocessing the 5' RACE reads, TCRdb reports a single entry for every CDR3 protein and omits DNA. The sample data list around 150,000 distinct CDR3 sequences. The germline V gene has CDR1 ENHRY and CDR2 SYGVKD. The CDR3 consists of 13 residues. A word on this clonotype: Its antigen is as yet unknown.

This receptor was obtained from a human donor with ulcerative colitis or Crohn's disease, or a healthy co-twin of an affected twin (not recorded which). Specimen: blood. The chain recombines TRBV10-3 with TRBJ2-1. CDR3 sequence: CAIRDVVVVRQFF.